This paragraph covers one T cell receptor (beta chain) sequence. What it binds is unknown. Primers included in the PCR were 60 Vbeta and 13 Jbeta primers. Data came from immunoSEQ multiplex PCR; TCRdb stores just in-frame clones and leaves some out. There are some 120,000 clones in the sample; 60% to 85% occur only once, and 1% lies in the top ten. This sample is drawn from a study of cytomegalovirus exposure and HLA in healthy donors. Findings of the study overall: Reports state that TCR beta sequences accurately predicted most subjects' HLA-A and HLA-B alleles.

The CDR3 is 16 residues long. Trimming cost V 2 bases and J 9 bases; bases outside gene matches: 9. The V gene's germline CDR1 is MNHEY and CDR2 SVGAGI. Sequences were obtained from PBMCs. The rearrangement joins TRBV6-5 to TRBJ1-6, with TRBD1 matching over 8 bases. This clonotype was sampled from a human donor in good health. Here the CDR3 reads CASSYAPTGGVSPLHF. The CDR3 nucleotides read TGTGCCAGCAGTTACGCTCCTACAGGGGGAGTTTCACCCCTCCACTTT.